Presented here are 18 T cell receptor beta chains from one specimen sequenced in a study of cytomegalovirus exposure and HLA in healthy donors. This PCR relied on a set of 60 Vbeta primers and 13 Jbeta primers. The data were produced by immunoSEQ multiplex PCR, yet TCRdb's version contains in-frame clones alone and is incomplete. Of 150,000 or so clones in the sample, around 81% were seen once. Sequenced sample: PBMCs. These receptors all stem from a man in his fifties or sixties in good health and CMV-seronegative.

This clone was detected a few times. The gene calls are TRBV5-8 and TRBJ1-2, with 11 positions matching TRBD1. V shed 4 bases, J shed 4 bases, and the junction held 9 bases outside the gene matches. This CDR3 has 16 residues. Germline CDR1 SGHTS, CDR2 YDEGEE. The DNA of the CDR3 is TGTGCCAGCAGCCAGGACAGGGGGCTAACGTCCTATGGCTACACCTTC. Encoded protein: CASSQDRGLTSYGYTF.

The chain recombines TRBV7-9 with TRBJ1-2; D perhaps matches TRBD1 (6 bases). Germline values: CDR1 SEHNR, CDR2 FQNEAQ (reference sequence). Between the trimmed V and J ends, which lost 2 bases and 4 bases, there was a span of 14 bases. CDR3 length: 15 residues. CDR3: CASSLKSGAGYGYTF. The CDR3 DNA reads as TGTGCCAGCAGCTTAAAGTCAGGGGCAGGCTATGGCTACACCTTC.

The chain links TRBV4-2 to TRBJ2-1; 8 nucleotides agree with TRBD2. This CDR3 has 16 residues. The J segment lost 7 bases and the V segment lost 0 bases, leaving 8 bases of the junction unmatched. CDR1 and CDR2 (germline): LGHNA, YNFKEQ. The CDR3: CASSQDSAGGRNEQFF. DNA of the CDR3: TGTGCCAGCAGCCAAGACAGTGCGGGAGGTCGAAATGAGCAGTTCTTC.

The chain is built from TRBV7-6 and TRBJ2-7; 8 nucleotides line up with TRBD2. The V and J ends lost 0 bases and 5 bases, in that order; junction bases with no gene match: 9. The CDR3 extends over 16 amino acids. Germline assignment: CDR1 SGHVS and CDR2 FNYEAQ. The CDR3 spells CASSLAGTSITHEQYF. The CDR3 DNA sequence: TGTGCCAGCAGCTTAGCCGGGACTAGTATTACCCACGAGCAGTACTTC.

This clone came up a few times. The chain employs TRBV5-1 and TRBJ2-7, with 16 bases identical to TRBD2. Trimming took 4 bases from V and 5 from J; bases not matched to a gene: 9. This CDR3 region has 17 residues. Germline lookup yields CDR1 SGHRS and CDR2 YFSETQ. The CDR3 DNA follows: TGCGCCAGCAGCCCGGGACTAGCGGGAGGGCCGGTTAACGAGCAGTACTTC. As protein: CASSPGLAGGPVNEQYF. The full variable domain, its missing parts supplied by reference TRBV5-1 and TRBJ2-7, is KAGVTQTPRYLIKTRGQQVTLSCSPISGHRSVSWYQQTPGQGLQFLFEYFSETQRNKGNFPGRFSGRQFSNSRSEMNVSTLELGDSALYLCASSPGLAGGPVNEQYFGPGTRLTVT.

The chain recombines TRBV5-1 with TRBJ1-1; 10 nucleotides align to TRBD1. The V gene end was trimmed by 5 bases and the J gene end by 5 bases; junction bases not matched to a gene: 6. This CDR3 is 14 amino acids long. Germline loops: CDR1 SGHRS, CDR2 YFSETQ. Here the CDR3 reads CASRPTGGGTEAFF. The CDR3 DNA reads TGCGCCAGCAGGCCGACAGGGGGCGGAACTGAAGCTTTCTTT.

This clone has only a few counts. V and J are TRBV6-5 and TRBJ1-2; TRBD1 agrees at 10 bases. V lost 5 bases, J lost 4 bases, and 4 bases stayed unmatched. The CDR3 is 14 residues long. Germline-derived CDR1 and CDR2 are MNHEY and SVGAGI. CDR3 region: CASSPGQGSYGYTF. DNA for the CDR3: TGTGCCAGCAGTCCGGGACAGGGGAGCTATGGCTACACCTTC.

The count of this clone is one. The J gene is TRBJ1-2, the V gene TRBV18; D is unclear. Germline CDR1 and CDR2: KGHSH and LQKENI. The germline V and J ends were trimmed by 5 bases and 8 bases, with 18 bases remaining between them. The CDR3 loop spans 14 amino acids. The CDR3 protein is CASSNGPGGAGYTF. The CDR3 nucleotides are TGTGCCAGCTCAAATGGGCCCGGTGGTGCGGGCTACACCTTC.

The V call is TRBV29-1, the J call TRBJ2-3; 11 positions agree with TRBD2. Per germline, CDR1 SQVTM and CDR2 ANQGSEA. The V and J ends lost 3 bases and 10 bases, in that order; junction bases with no gene match: 9. This CDR3 comprises 14 residues. The CDR3 DNA reads TGCAGCGTTGATAGTAGCGGGGGGGTCGTGGCGCAGTATTTT. Its translation: CSVDSSGGVVAQYF.

Comments on this clone: At one boundary the junction diverges from the germline segment, which might be a read error. Other DNA sequences in the sample encode the same CDR3. The rearrangement joins TRBV5-4 to TRBJ1-4, with a possible D match to TRBD1 (5 bases). This CDR3 is 13 amino acids long. CDR1 and CDR2 from the germline V gene are SGHNT and YYREEE (reference sequence). In DNA, the CDR3 is TGCGCCAGCAGCGCCAGGGATAATGAAAAACTGTTTTTT. Its translation: CASSARDNEKLFF.

This chain connects TRBV19 to TRBJ2-6; weak D call: TRBD1 (5 bases). Germline lookup yields CDR1 LNHDA and CDR2 SQIVND (reference sequence). The length of the CDR3 is 12 residues. The V end was cut by 0 bases, the J end by 13 bases, with 7 bases between. The CDR3 here is CASSIETEVLTF. CDR3 nucleotide sequence: TGTGCCAGTAGTATAGAGACAGAAGTCCTGACTTTC.

The chain recombines TRBV29-1 with TRBJ2-5, with D maybe TRBD2 (5 bases). The CDR3 spans 11 residues. Germline loops: CDR1 SQVTM, CDR2 ANQGSEA. The V end was cut by 8 bases, the J end by 2 bases, with 9 bases between. CDR3 nucleotides: TGCAGCTCGAGGGTACAAGAGACCCAGTACTTC. Protein sequence: CSSRVQETQYF.

The gene calls are TRBV6-1 and TRBJ2-1; a weak D match, TRBD1 (5 bases). This CDR3 has 15 residues. Germline lookup yields CDR1 MNHNS and CDR2 SASEGT. Deletions cut 7 bases from V and 3 bases from J, with 16 bases between. The CDR3 sequence: CASTTHRIRYNEQFF. The CDR3 DNA reads as TGTGCCAGCACCACCCACAGGATCCGCTACAATGAGCAGTTCTTC.

The chain has TRBV6-5 and TRBJ2-7; 8 nucleotides agree with TRBD1. J lost 0 bases, V lost 8 bases, and 6 bases had no gene match. CDR3 length: 14 amino acids. Germline CDR1 MNHEY, CDR2 SVGAGI. CDR3 residues: CASGRDRFSYEQYF. For the CDR3, the DNA is TGTGCCAGCGGTCGGGACAGGTTCTCCTACGAGCAGTACTTC.

The table lists this clone with a few counts. This chain joins TRBV27 and TRBJ2-7; 8 positions match TRBD2. Germline trimming cut 5 bases from V and 3 bases from J; bases unmatched to any gene: 12. Looked up from germline, CDR1 is MNHEY and CDR2 is SMNVEV (reference sequence). This CDR3 spans 16 amino acids. The CDR3 DNA reads TGTGCCAGCAGTCCGGCCATAGGTAGCGGGAACTACGAGCAGTACTTC. Amino acids: CASSPAIGSGNYEQYF.

The genes are TRBV29-1 and TRBJ2-1; tentatively, D is TRBD1 (6 bases). Germline lookup yields CDR1 SQVTM and CDR2 ANQGSEA. Trimming took off 5 bases at V and 5 bases at J, with 13 bases between the two ends. The length of the CDR3 is 13 residues. CDR3 protein: CSVSPGQHNEQFF. CDR3 DNA sequence: TGCAGCGTTTCTCCTGGACAGCACAATGAGCAGTTCTTC.

This clone was recorded only once. The chain links TRBV6-1 to TRBJ1-1; 7 nucleotides line up with TRBD1. CDR3 length: 15 residues. Unmatched junction bases numbered 10, after V lost 8 bases and J lost 1 base. The germline V gene has CDR1 MNHNS and CDR2 SASEGT. The CDR3 nucleotides read TGTGCCAGCCGACCGCCGGGGGACAGGAACACTGAAGCTTTCTTT. Translation: CASRPPGDRNTEAFF.

The rearrangement uses TRBV29-1 and TRBJ1-5; 8 positions match TRBD1. Unmatched junction bases numbered 5, after V lost 6 bases and J lost 4 bases. CDR3 length equals 13 residues. CDR1 and CDR2 (germline): SQVTM, ANQGSEA. The CDR3 DNA is TGCAGCGTAGGACAGGGCGTGAATCAGCCCCAGCATTTT. Its translation: CSVGQGVNQPQHF.